This T cell receptor (beta chain) was recovered during a study of cytomegalovirus exposure and HLA in healthy donors. PCR employed 60 Vbeta and 13 Jbeta primers. Original processing notes: Later reanalysis found 80 million or so unique TCR beta chains, approximately 11 million of them shared. Sequencing was performed with immunoSEQ multiplex PCR; in TCRdb, only in-frame clones are kept and a portion is missing. The D gene and trimming were derived from the DNA, and the V and J assignments and clone size from that table. The repertoire consists of over 150,000 clones, with around 85% occurring once and the leading ten covering under 3%. Material: PBMCs. The origin of this receptor is a male donor in good health and CMV-seronegative.

CDR3 sequence reads: CASSLAGQGVTEAFF. CDR3 bases: TGCGCCAGCAGCTTGGCCGGACAGGGGGTCACTGAAGCTTTCTTT. The chain has TRBV5-1 and TRBJ1-1, with 10 bases fitting TRBD1. Germline V gene sequence: CDR1 SGHRS, CDR2 YFSETQ. V trimming: 0 bases; J trimming: 4 bases; junction bases outside the gene matches: 3. There are 15 residues in the CDR3.